Presented here are 8 T cell receptor beta chains from one specimen sequenced in a study of OX40 agonist ivuxolimab in advanced cancers. TCRdb's table, derived via immunoSEQ multiplex PCR, lists solely in-frame clones and lacks some. This sample carries approximately 76,000 clones, about 82% of them seen once, and the ten largest clones take roughly 0.61%. Here the sequenced sample was CD4+ or CD8+ T cells sorted from blood, taken in a trial of the OX40 agonist ivuxolimab. These receptors were obtained from an adult with an advanced solid tumor such as melanoma, head and neck, liver or kidney cancer.

DNA for the CDR3: TGTGCCAGCTCACCAGACAGGAACAATCAGCCCCAGCATTTT. Its protein is CASSPDRNNQPQHF. This rearrangement joins TRBV18 to TRBJ1-5; possibly TRBD1 for D (6 bases). The CDR3 runs 14 residues. Germline assignment: CDR1 KGHSH and CDR2 LQKENI. With 2 bases removed from V and 3 bases from J, the gap between germline ends came to 8 bases. The full variable domain, completed using reference TRBV18 and TRBJ1-5, is NAGVMQNPRHLVRRRGQEARLRCSPMKGHSHVYWYRQLPEEGLKFMVYLQKENIIDESGMPKERFSAEFPKEGPSILRIQQVVRGDSAAYFCASSPDRNNQPQHFGDGTRLSIL.

The CDR3 DNA is TGTGCCAGCAGCTTAGACCCGTACAAGAGCTCCTATAATTCACCCCTCCACTTT. It specifies CASSLDPYKSSYNSPLHF. This chain uses TRBV7-6 with TRBJ1-6; the D is unclear. The germline V and J ends were trimmed by 1 base and 0 bases, with 13 bases remaining between them. The CDR3 covers 18 residues. Germline CDR1 is SGHVS and CDR2 is FNYEAQ.

This chain joins TRBV4-2 and TRBJ1-4; 9 bases fit TRBD1. CDR3 length: 18 amino acids. V shed 0 bases and J 4 bases; nucleotides not matched to a gene: 9. Germline-derived CDR1 and CDR2 are LGHNA and YNFKEQ. DNA of the CDR3: TGTGCCAGCAGCCAAGATGAAAAGGTGGGACAGGGTAATGAAAAACTGTTTTTT. It codes for CASSQDEKVGQGNEKLFF.

The chain recombines TRBV12-5 with TRBJ1-1; unclear D gene. The V end lost 3 bases, the J end lost 6 bases, and 11 bases lay between the germline ends. This CDR3 spans 13 amino acids. CDR1 LGHNT and CDR2 FRNRAP come from the germline V gene. CDR3 amino acids: CASGLEGFSEAFF. DNA for the CDR3: TGTGCTAGTGGTTTAGAAGGGTTCTCTGAAGCTTTCTTT.

This chain uses TRBV9 with TRBJ2-1; TRBD2 agrees at 10 bases. The CDR3 runs to 16 residues. CDR1 is SGDLS, CDR2 YYNGEE, per germline. Unmatched junction bases numbered 9, after V lost 6 bases and J lost 3 bases. The CDR3 loop is CASTGAGLADYNEQFF. The CDR3 DNA reads TGTGCCAGCACCGGGGCTGGACTAGCGGACTACAATGAGCAGTTCTTC.

The CDR3: CASRSSGTDTQYF. CDR3 in DNA: TGTGCCAGCAGATCCTCCGGAACAGATACGCAGTATTTT. The chain employs TRBV7-8 and TRBJ2-3, with D uncertain. Germline CDR1 and CDR2: SGHVS and FQNEAQ. Trimming left V 6 bases short and J 3 bases short, with 10 bases between. The CDR3 totals 13 residues.

In DNA form, the CDR3 reads TGCAGCGTTGAAATGGACACCGGGGAGCTGTTTTTT. Encoded protein: CSVEMDTGELFF. The chain is built from TRBV29-1 and TRBJ2-2; D uncertain. V was clipped by 2 bases and J by 3 bases, with 4 bases between them. This CDR3 comprises 12 residues. Germline V CDR1 and CDR2: SQVTM, ANQGSEA.

The chain links TRBV6-5 to TRBJ1-6; no clear D gene. From germline, CDR1 is MNHEY and CDR2 SVGAGI. This CDR3 contains 15 residues. V was trimmed by 5 bases and J by 6 bases, leaving 14 bases between them. The CDR3 loop reads CASSPLPTANSPLHF. Here the CDR3 DNA reads TGTGCCAGCAGTCCCCTACCGACGGCTAATTCACCCCTCCACTTT.